The present T cell receptor (beta chain) was sequenced within a study of blood T cell repertoires in COVID-19. The table came from immunoSEQ multiplex PCR; TCRdb's copy has only in-frame clones and leaves some out. The table lists about 160,000 clones, around 82% of them singletons, with more than 6% in the top ten. This clonotype was sampled from a woman in her thirties or forties with COVID-19, enrolled during active disease. Sequences were obtained from peripheral blood.

CDR3 amino acids: CATSASGGDYGYTF. The CDR3 DNA follows: TGTGCCACCAGTGCCTCAGGGGGCGACTATGGCTACACCTTC. The V and J genes are TRBV24-1 and TRBJ1-2; 8 nucleotides agree with TRBD1. V trimming: 5 bases; J trimming: 3 bases; junction bases outside the gene matches: 4. Germline assignment: CDR1 KGHDR and CDR2 SFDVKD. The CDR3 runs to 14 residues.